These 18 T cell receptor beta chains originate from one sample sequenced in a study of CD8+ T cells in alopecia areata. As the sequencing template, cDNA was produced by extracting RNA and reverse transcribing it. Measured with immunoSEQ multiplex PCR; TCRdb has only the in-frame clones, and not every one. The sample records fewer than 350,000 clones, over 45% being singletons. Treatment here: oral pan-JAK inhibitor, 5-10 mg twice daily. The sample in question was CD4+ T cells sorted from blood, obtained at week 24, from a patient treated with tofacitinib. The receptors come from a human donor with alopecia areata.

V gene TRBV7-9 combines with J gene TRBJ1-6; TRBD1 might be the D (6 bases). The V gene's germline CDR1 is SEHNR and CDR2 FQNEAQ (reference sequence). Trimming shortened V by 5 bases and J by 9 bases, and 17 bases separated the two germline ends. The CDR3 consists of 15 residues. DNA for the CDR3: TGTGCCAGCAGCAACAGCCAGGGGCTTGGTTCACCCCTCCACTTT. This codes for CASSNSQGLGSPLHF.

The rearrangement uses TRBV29-1 and TRBJ2-1, with unresolved D. Trimming took 8 bases from V and 5 from J, leaving 16 bases between them. CDR3 size: 13 residues. CDR1 is SQVTM and CDR2 is ANQGSEA in the germline V gene. The chain's CDR3 is CSSSPGPNNEQFF. The CDR3 DNA follows: TGCAGCTCCTCCCCCGGGCCCAACAATGAGCAGTTCTTC.

This clone has ten or more counts. The chain uses TRBV2 and TRBJ2-1; D is unclear. The CDR3 length is 14 residues. CDR1 and CDR2 (germline): SNHLY, FYNNEI. Trimming pared 6 bases from V and 5 bases from J, leaving 14 bases between. The CDR3 DNA reads as TGTGCCAGCAGCGTGGGCGGAGTAAACAATGAGCAGTTCTTC. This translates into CASSVGGVNNEQFF.

This clone was counted between two and nine times. This rearrangement joins TRBV18 to TRBJ2-1, with a tentative D call TRBD2 (6 bases). Germline values: CDR1 KGHSH, CDR2 LQKENI. V was cut by 2 bases and J by 9 bases, with 11 bases left in between. The CDR3 has 13 amino acids. The CDR3 reads CASSPVGGSEQFF. Here the CDR3 DNA reads TGTGCCAGCTCACCAGTCGGGGGATCTGAGCAGTTCTTC.

This clone was detected once. J is TRBJ1-2 and V is TRBV28, with 9 bases lining up with TRBD1. J lost 2 bases, V lost 4 bases, and 5 bases had no gene match. The CDR3 totals 15 residues. Germline V gene data show CDR1 as MDHEN and CDR2 as SYDVKM. The CDR3 DNA reads TGTGCCAGCAGTTCACCGGGACAGGGAAACTATGGCTACACCTTC. Translating gives CASSSPGQGNYGYTF.

The V call is TRBV30, the J call TRBJ2-5, with D tentatively TRBD1 (5 bases). This CDR3 is built from 14 residues. CDR1 is GTSNPN, CDR2 SVGIG, per germline (reference sequence). Trimming cost V 5 bases and J 5 bases, with 18 bases left between them. CDR3 in amino acids: CAWQYPGRVETQYF. The CDR3 coding sequence is TGTGCCTGGCAATACCCGGGCAGGGTTGAGACCCAGTACTTC.

The V and J genes are TRBV7-2 and TRBJ1-2; a possible D gene is TRBD1 (5 bases). V shed 4 bases and J shed 10 bases, with 16 bases lying between them. Germline CDR1 is SGHTA and CDR2 is FQGNSA. This CDR3 contains 13 residues. Here the CDR3 reads CASSYPGVSSYTF. In DNA form, the CDR3 reads TGTGCCAGCAGCTACCCGGGGGTTTCCTCCTACACCTTC. Looking up the rest from reference TRBV7-2 and TRBJ1-2 gives the full variable domain: GAGVSQSPSNKVTEKGKDVELRCDPISGHTALYWYRQSLGQGLEFLIYFQGNSAPDKSGLPSDRFSAERTGGSVSTLTIQRTQQEDSAVYLCASSYPGVSSYTFGSGTRLTVV.

For this clone: The junction differs from germline at one of its ends, possibly a read error. The chain is built from TRBV7-7 and TRBJ1-3; D not resolved. This CDR3 region has 15 residues. Germline V gene data show CDR1 as SSHAT and CDR2 as FNYEAQ (reference sequence). Here the CDR3 reads CASSLEFGAGNTIYF. CDR3 DNA: TGTGCTAGCAGCTTAGAATTCGGGGCTGGAAACACCATATATTTT.

This clone appeared a single time. V and J are TRBV4-2 and TRBJ2-1, with D possibly TRBD2 on 6 matching bases. Germline values: CDR1 LGHNA, CDR2 YNFKEQ. The CDR3 is made up of 16 amino acids. Trimming cost V 4 bases and J 0 bases, with 13 bases left between them. CDR3 protein: CASSPAAGSSYNEQFF. The CDR3 DNA follows: TGTGCCAGCAGCCCCGCCGCCGGGAGCTCCTACAATGAGCAGTTCTTC.

This clone was seen more than once but under ten times. This chain links TRBV5-1 with TRBJ1-4; no firm D call. Germline values: CDR1 SGHRS, CDR2 YFSETQ. The CDR3 totals 14 residues. V was pared by 5 bases and J by 3 bases, with 11 bases between. CDR3 residues: CASRLSGSNEKLFF. Written as DNA, the CDR3 is TGCGCCAGCAGGTTGTCGGGGTCTAATGAAAAACTGTTTTTT.

V usage is TRBV6-6 and J usage is TRBJ2-5; D tentatively fits TRBD1 or TRBD2 (5 bases each). In germline, CDR1 is MNHNY, CDR2 SVGAGI (reference sequence). V was shortened by 7 bases and J by 5 bases, with 11 bases between the two germline ends. This CDR3 has 12 residues. The CDR3 loop reads CASKGREETQYF. The CDR3 DNA is TGTGCCAGCAAAGGCAGGGAGGAGACCCAGTACTTC.

In its sample, this clone was seen a few times. The V gene is TRBV2, the J gene TRBJ2-7, with D tentatively TRBD1 (6 bases). Per germline, CDR1 SNHLY and CDR2 FYNNEI. The CDR3 has 11 residues. With 7 bases removed from V and 2 bases from J, the gap between germline ends came to 6 bases. CDR3: CASNRAYEQYF. CDR3 in DNA: TGTGCCAGCAACAGGGCCTACGAGCAGTACTTC.

The chain uses TRBV2 and TRBJ2-2, with TRBD1 matching over 8 bases. The junction had 1 base not matched to a gene; V was cut back by 6 bases and J by 1 base. Germline assignment: CDR1 SNHLY and CDR2 FYNNEI. This CDR3 is 14 amino acids long. In nucleotides, the CDR3 is TGTGCCAGCAGGGACAGGGAGAACACCGGGGAGCTGTTTTTT. Its protein is CASRDRENTGELFF.

The V and J genes are TRBV15 and TRBJ2-3; no clear D. The CDR3 has 13 residues. V was clipped by 6 bases and J by 2 bases, with 9 bases between them. Germline V gives CDR1 LNHNV, CDR2 YYDKDF (reference sequence). Here the CDR3 reads CATRAFPTDTQYF. CDR3 bases: TGTGCCACCAGGGCTTTCCCCACAGATACGCAGTATTTT.

The chain couples TRBV5-1 to TRBJ2-7; TRBD1 matches 9 bases. Trimming took 0 bases from V and 3 from J; bases not matched to a gene: 7. The CDR3 has 16 residues. CDR1 and CDR2 from the germline V gene are SGHRS and YFSETQ. CDR3 bases: TGCGCCAGCAGCTTGGCCCGACAGGGGGAGGGCTACGAGCAGTACTTC. This translates into CASSLARQGEGYEQYF.

V and J are TRBV30 and TRBJ2-1; 8 bases fit TRBD2. Germline CDR1 and CDR2: GTSNPN and SVGIG (reference sequence). The CDR3 runs to 14 residues. The trim removed 3 bases at V and 6 bases at J, leaving 7 bases unmatched. CDR3 in DNA: TGTGCCTGGAGAAGACTAGCGCGAGGCAATGAGCAGTTCTTC. It encodes CAWRRLARGNEQFF.

This clone was counted a single time. The chain carries TRBV25-1 and TRBJ1-1; no clear D gene. The germline CDR1 and CDR2 sequences are MGHDK and SYGVNS. The CDR3 sequence is 13 residues long. V dropped 4 bases and J dropped 0 bases, with 6 bases sitting between them. CDR3 protein: CASSVKMNTEAFF. CDR3 in DNA: TGTGCCAGCAGTGTAAAAATGAACACTGAAGCTTTCTTT.

This clone has only a few counts. The chain has TRBV5-4 and TRBJ2-4; D tentatively reads TRBD1 or TRBD2 (5 bases each). Trimming left V 4 bases short and J 0 bases short, with 20 bases between. The CDR3 contains 18 residues. Germline CDR1 is SGHNT and CDR2 is YYREEE (reference sequence). CDR3 residues: CASSVGAQDGTAKNIQYF. The CDR3 DNA reads TGTGCCAGCAGCGTCGGAGCCCAGGATGGGACAGCCAAAAACATTCAGTACTTC. The variable domain in full, completed from reference TRBV5-4 and TRBJ2-4, reads ETGVTQSPTHLIKTRGQQVTLRCSSQSGHNTVSWYQQALGQGPQFIFQYYREEENGRGNFPPRFSGLQFPNYSSELNVNALELDDSALYLCASSVGAQDGTAKNIQYFGAGTRLSVL.